This record concerns one TCR beta chain sequence. The sample belongs to a study of cytomegalovirus exposure and HLA in healthy donors. A multiplex PCR was run with 60 Vbeta primers and 13 Jbeta primers. The method was immunoSEQ multiplex PCR; TCRdb's version includes in-frame clones alone and lacks a portion of them. The table has 120,000 or so clones, 17% seen once. V shed 6 bases, J shed 5 bases, and the junction held 6 bases outside the gene matches. Germline V CDR1 and CDR2: LNHDA, SQIVND (reference sequence). The CDR3 length is 16 residues. The specimen was PBMCs. This chain connects TRBV19 to TRBJ2-5, with TRBD2 identical over 16 bases. The sequence derives from a female donor in good health and CMV-seropositive. DNA for the CDR3: TGTGCCAGTAGCGGGACTAGCGGGAGGGCGGGGGAGACCCAGTACTTC. Translation gives CASSGTSGRAGETQYF.